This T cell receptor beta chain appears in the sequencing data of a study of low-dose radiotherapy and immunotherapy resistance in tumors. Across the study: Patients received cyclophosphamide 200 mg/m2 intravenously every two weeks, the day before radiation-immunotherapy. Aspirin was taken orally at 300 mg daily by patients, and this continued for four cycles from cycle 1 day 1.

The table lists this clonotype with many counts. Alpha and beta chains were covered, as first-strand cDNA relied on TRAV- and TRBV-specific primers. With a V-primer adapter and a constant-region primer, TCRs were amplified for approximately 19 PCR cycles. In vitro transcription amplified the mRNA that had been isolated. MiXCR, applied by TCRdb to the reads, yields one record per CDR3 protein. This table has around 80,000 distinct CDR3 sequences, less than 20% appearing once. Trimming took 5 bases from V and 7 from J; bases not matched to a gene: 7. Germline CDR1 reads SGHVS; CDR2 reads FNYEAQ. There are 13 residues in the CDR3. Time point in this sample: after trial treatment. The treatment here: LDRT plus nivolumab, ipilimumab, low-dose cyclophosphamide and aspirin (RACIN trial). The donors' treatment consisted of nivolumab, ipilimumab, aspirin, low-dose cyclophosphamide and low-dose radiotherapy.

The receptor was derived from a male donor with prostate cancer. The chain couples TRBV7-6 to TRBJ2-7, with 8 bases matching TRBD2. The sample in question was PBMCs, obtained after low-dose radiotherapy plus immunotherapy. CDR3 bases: TGTGCCAGCAGCACTAGCGGAATGAGGGAGCAGTACTTC. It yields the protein CASSTSGMREQYF.